This T cell receptor beta chain comes out of a study of CD8 T cells in ankylosing spondylitis. Findings of the study overall: Within matched ankylosing spondylitis synovial fluid, disease-linked clones were reportedly significantly enriched. Disease-associated clonotypes exhibited CD8+ identity and were relatively infrequent in peripheral blood. A TCR beta motif of fewer than 10 highly homologous variants seemed to mark ankylosing spondylitis blood.

The CDR3 covers 12 residues. V lost 3 bases to trimming and J lost 14 bases, with 14 bases between them. Germline CDR1 SNHLY, CDR2 FYNNEI. This clonotype occurred a few times. Antigen unknown. Molecular-barcoded quantitative 5'-RACE produced these TCR beta libraries. TCRdb itself ran the 5' RACE reads through MiXCR, one entry per CDR3 protein. The sample gives 150,000 to 200,000 distinct CDR3 sequences, roughly a third of which show up once; 4.5% to 6% is in the top ten. The gene calls are TRBV2 and TRBJ2-1; D remains unclear. The sequenced sample was synovial fluid, either unsorted or a sorted T cell fraction (not recorded which). The origin of this receptor is a male donor with ankylosing spondylitis. In DNA form, the CDR3 reads TGTGCCAGCAGTGACTACAACCCCCGGGAGTTCTTC. This translates into CASSDYNPREFF.